This T cell receptor (beta chain) was obtained from a study of OX40 agonist ivuxolimab in advanced cancers. Here immunoSEQ multiplex PCR was the method, and the copy in TCRdb shows in-frame clones only, minus some. Of roughly 34,000 clones listed, about 83% were seen once; the top ten hold 1.5% to 2%. The sample was CD4+ or CD8+ T cells sorted from blood, taken in a trial of the OX40 agonist ivuxolimab. The receptor was isolated from an adult with an advanced solid tumor such as melanoma, head and neck, liver or kidney cancer.

CDR3 region: CASSEDMGIKGRWAFF. The CDR3 bases are TGTGCCAGCAGTGAAGATATGGGAATTAAGGGACGGTGGGCTTTCTTT. This chain connects TRBV6-1 to TRBJ1-1; tentative D call: TRBD1 (5 bases). The CDR3 spans 16 residues. The V end lost 1 base, the J end lost 11 bases, and 23 bases lay between the germline ends. The germline CDR1 and CDR2 sequences are MNHNS and SASEGT.